There are a few counts of the clone carrying this T cell receptor beta chain. The antigen is unknown. The sample comes from a study of T cell repertoires in cytomegalovirus infection. In the study overall: Signatures in public TCR beta sequences pointed to both CMV infection and matching HLA type. Overall study findings and caveats: Totalled public TCR beta family frequency picked out people who carried CMV plus the relevant HLA. Predominance within the ex vivo response was attributable to HLA-C-restricted CMV-specific TCR beta clonotypes.

TCRdb re-called the reads through MiXCR, storing one row per CDR3 protein. Altogether roughly 110,000 distinct CDR3 sequences are present, 10% being singletons, with the ten largest covering about 32%. Germline V gene lookup returns CDR1 SEHNR and CDR2 FQNEAQ (reference sequence). The CDR3 contains 16 residues. The V segment lost 3 bases and the J segment 4 bases; nucleotides outside the gene matches: 7. The chain links TRBV7-9 to TRBJ2-3, with 10 bases lining up with TRBD2. This receptor was identified in a human donor in good health (CMV status not recorded). Some clones in this sample may be carry-over from other donors' samples. Sample: PBMCs, sequenced either directly or after in vitro stimulation (not recorded which). The CDR3 region is CASSFSLAGEADTQYF. In DNA form, the CDR3 reads TGTGCCAGCAGCTTCTCTCTAGCGGGAGAAGCAGATACGCAGTATTTT.